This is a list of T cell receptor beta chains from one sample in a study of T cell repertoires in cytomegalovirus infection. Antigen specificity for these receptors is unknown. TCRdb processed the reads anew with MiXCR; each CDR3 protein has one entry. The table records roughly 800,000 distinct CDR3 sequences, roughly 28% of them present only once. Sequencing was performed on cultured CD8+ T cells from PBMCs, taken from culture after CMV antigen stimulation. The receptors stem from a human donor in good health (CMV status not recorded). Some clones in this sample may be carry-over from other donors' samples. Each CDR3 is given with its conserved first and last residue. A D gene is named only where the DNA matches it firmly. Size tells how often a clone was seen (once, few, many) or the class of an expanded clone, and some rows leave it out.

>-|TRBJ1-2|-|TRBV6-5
TGTGCCAGCAGTTACTCACAACAGGGACTGGAGGGCTACACCTTC
CASSYSQQGLEGYTF
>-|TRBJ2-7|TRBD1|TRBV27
TGTGCCAGCAGTTCCCTCCGGGACAGGATTCCCTACGAGCAGTACTTC
CASSSLRDRIPYEQYF
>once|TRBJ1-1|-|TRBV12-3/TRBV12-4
TGTGCCAGCAGTTTCTGGGACGGGTGGGCGGGCACTGAAGCTTTCTTT
CASSFWDGWAGTEAFF
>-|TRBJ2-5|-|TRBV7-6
TGTGCCAGCAGCTTAGATCCAGCGGTCCAGAAAGAGACCCAGTACTTC
CASSLDPAVQKETQYF
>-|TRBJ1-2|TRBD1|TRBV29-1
TGCAGCGTCCCAGGGGGCGGAGGCTATGGCTACACCTTC
CSVPGGGGYGYTF
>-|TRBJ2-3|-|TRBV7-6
TGTGCCAGCAGCTTCCAGGCCCTCAGTACAGATACGCAGTATTTT
CASSFQALSTDTQYF
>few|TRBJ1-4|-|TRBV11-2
TGTGCCAGCAGCGCTCGCCAGGGGTGGAATGAAAAACTGTTTTTT
CASSARQGWNEKLFF
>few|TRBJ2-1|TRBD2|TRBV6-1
TGTGCCAGCAGGCAAGGACTAGCGGGCTTCAATGAGCAGTTCTTC
CASRQGLAGFNEQFF
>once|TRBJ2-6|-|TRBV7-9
TGTGCCAGCAGCTTATCTTTCGAGGGCTCTGGGGCCAACGTCCTGACTTTC
CASSLSFEGSGANVLTF
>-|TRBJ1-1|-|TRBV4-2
TGTGCCAGCAGCCCGAAGAGAGGAGGCGGTGAAGCTTTCTTT
CASSPKRGGGEAFF
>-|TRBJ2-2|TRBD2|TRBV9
TGTGCCAGCAGCGTCCCGGTCGGGGGGGCGAACACCGGGGAGCTGTTTTTT
CASSVPVGGANTGELFF
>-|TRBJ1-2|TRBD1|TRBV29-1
TGCAGCGTTGAAGGCGGACAGGGAAACCCCTGGGGCTACACCTTC
CSVEGGQGNPWGYTF
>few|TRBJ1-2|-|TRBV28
TGTGCCAGCAGTCCTCTCCTGGAGATGGGGGGCTACACCTTC
CASSPLLEMGGYTF
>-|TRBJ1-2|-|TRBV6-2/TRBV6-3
TGTGCCAGCATAGCAGACAGAGGGCCGTATGGCTACACCTTC
CASIADRGPYGYTF
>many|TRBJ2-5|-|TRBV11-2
TGTGCCAGCAGCTTAAGGATAGCAGGGCTGGAGACCCAGTACTTC
CASSLRIAGLETQYF
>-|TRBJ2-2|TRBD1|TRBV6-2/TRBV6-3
TGTGCCGGGACGGACAGGGAAAACACCGGGGAGCTGTTTTTT
CAGTDRENTGELFF